One sample yielded the 30 T cell receptor beta chains listed below, sequenced in a study of early T cells in non-severe SARS-CoV-2 infection. TCRdb re-called the 5' RACE reads with MiXCR, one entry per CDR3 protein. Found here are about 42,000 distinct CDR3 sequences, about 5.9% of them singletons; the top ten hold about 8.3%. The material sequenced was whole blood, taken at baseline. These receptors were collected from an adult who was a healthcare worker with PCR-confirmed SARS-CoV-2 infection or an uninfected control (not recorded which).

This clonotype has ten or more counts. The chain combines TRBV12-3 or TRBV12-4 with TRBJ2-7; D perhaps matches TRBD1 (5 bases). The V end lost 4 bases, the J end lost 0 bases, and 13 bases lay between the germline ends. CDR3 length equals 15 residues. CDR3 sequence reads: CASSSDSLSSYEQYF. The CDR3, as DNA: TGTGCCAGCAGTTCCGACAGCCTGAGCTCCTACGAGCAGTACTTC.

The V call is TRBV5-1, the J call TRBJ2-3; TRBD1 or TRBD2 may be the D gene (5 bases each). The CDR3 loop spans 14 amino acids. V was clipped by 7 bases and J by 0 bases, with 12 bases between them. CDR1 and CDR2 from the germline V gene are SGHRS and YFSETQ. CDR3 sequence: CASGTAHSTDTQYF. The CDR3, as DNA: TGCGCCAGCGGGACCGCCCATAGCACAGATACGCAGTATTTT.

This clonotype was recorded many times. The CDR3 is CASSLIGQLNIQYF. DNA of the CDR3: TGTGCCAGCAGCTTAATAGGACAGTTAAACATTCAGTACTTC. The chain recombines TRBV7-8 with TRBJ2-4, with a weak D call TRBD1 (6 bases). CDR3 size: 14 residues. The V gene's germline CDR1 is SGHVS and CDR2 FQNEAQ. Deletions cut 2 bases from V and 6 bases from J, with 11 bases between.

The sample holds many counts of this clonotype. The CDR3 DNA sequence: TGTGCCAGCAGTTTACCGGGGAGCACTGAAGCTTTCTTT. Its translation: CASSLPGSTEAFF. This chain connects TRBV28 to TRBJ1-1; D is ambiguous. This CDR3 has 13 residues. Germline-derived CDR1 and CDR2 are MDHEN and SYDVKM. The V gene lost 2 bases and the J gene lost 4 bases, with 8 bases spanning the gap.

The genes are TRBV29-1 and TRBJ2-3, with TRBD2 matching over 8 bases. Germline V gene lookup returns CDR1 SQVTM and CDR2 ANQGSEA. This CDR3 contains 14 residues. V trimming: 4 bases; J trimming: 4 bases; junction bases outside the gene matches: 7. CDR3 DNA sequence: TGCAGCGTTGGTGCGGGGGGTTTCGCAGATACGCAGTATTTT. It specifies CSVGAGGFADTQYF.

Ten or more counts support this clonotype. V usage is TRBV9 and J usage is TRBJ1-6; 7 bases line up with TRBD1. Germline V gene sequence: CDR1 SGDLS, CDR2 YYNGEE. The ends lost 4 bases at V and 7 bases at J; junction bases unmatched: 8. This CDR3 has 15 amino acids. CDR3 DNA sequence: TGTGCCAGCAGCCAAGCCCCGGGACAGAATTCACCCCTCCACTTT. It codes for CASSQAPGQNSPLHF.

This clonotype has ten or more counts. This chain uses TRBV18 with TRBJ2-5; D unresolved. CDR1 is KGHSH, CDR2 LQKENI, per germline. The V end lost 1 base, the J end lost 1 base, and 16 bases lay between the germline ends. This CDR3 is 17 amino acids long. CDR3 DNA sequence: TGTGCCAGCTCACCACAGGGCTACTTGGATGCCCAAGAGACCCAGTACTTC. Amino acid sequence: CASSPQGYLDAQETQYF.

V and J are TRBV5-1 and TRBJ1-1; possible D gene TRBD1, 5 bases. V lost 2 bases and J lost 5, with 13 bases in between. The CDR3 runs to 14 residues. CDR1 is SGHRS, CDR2 YFSETQ, per germline. Here the CDR3 reads CASSLRAQGTEAFF. As DNA, the CDR3 is TGCGCCAGCAGCTTACGGGCCCAGGGAACTGAAGCTTTCTTT.

There are many counts of this clonotype. V and J are TRBV7-2 and TRBJ1-2; 9 nucleotides agree with TRBD1. This CDR3 contains 15 residues. With V trimmed by 3 bases and J by 5 bases, 7 bases remained unmatched. The germline V gene has CDR1 SGHTA and CDR2 FQGNSA. The CDR3 region is CASSFQQGAGYGYTF. The DNA for the CDR3 is TGTGCCAGCAGCTTTCAACAGGGGGCCGGGTATGGCTACACCTTC.

In this sample, this clonotype turned up a few times. The chain employs TRBV29-1 and TRBJ1-2; D unclear. CDR1 and CDR2 (germline): SQVTM, ANQGSEA. The CDR3 sequence is 12 residues long. The ends were cut back, 3 bases at V and 8 bases at J, with 13 bases in the middle. This CDR3 reads CSVERTEYGYTF. The CDR3, as DNA: TGCAGCGTTGAGAGAACAGAGTACGGCTACACCTTC.

This clonotype occurred a few times. This sequence joins TRBV20-1 and TRBJ2-1; a possible D gene is TRBD2 (6 bases). The length of the CDR3 is 14 residues. Trimming pared 2 bases from V and 0 bases from J, leaving 8 bases between. CDR1 and CDR2 from the germline V gene are DFQATT and SNEGSKA (reference sequence). This CDR3 is CSARRLGSYNEQFF. In DNA, the CDR3 is TGCAGTGCTAGAAGACTAGGCTCCTACAATGAGCAGTTCTTC.

This clonotype was seen many times. The rearrangement joins TRBV19 to TRBJ2-4, with 9 bases lining up with TRBD1. V lost 7 bases, J lost 5 bases, and 3 bases stayed unmatched. Looked up from germline, CDR1 is LNHDA and CDR2 is SQIVND (reference sequence). The CDR3 runs to 13 residues. CDR3 sequence: CASTRQGENIQYF. In DNA, the CDR3 is TGTGCCAGTACCCGACAGGGGGAAAACATTCAGTACTTC.

This clonotype was counted ten times or more. V gene TRBV3-1 combines with J gene TRBJ2-1; D not certain. The V gene lost 1 base and the J gene lost 4 bases, with 11 bases spanning the gap. The V gene's germline CDR1 is LGHDT and CDR2 YNNKEL (reference sequence). The CDR3 is made up of 15 amino acids. The CDR3 loop is CASSQGASKYNEQFF. CDR3 coding DNA: TGTGCCAGCAGCCAAGGGGCTAGTAAATACAATGAGCAGTTCTTC.

The chain carries TRBV7-2 and TRBJ1-3, with a tentative D call TRBD1 (5 bases). The CDR3 is 15 amino acids. V was trimmed by 0 bases and J by 9 bases, leaving 15 bases between them. The germline gives CDR1 SGHTA, CDR2 FQGNSA. CDR3 amino acids: CASSLAGAGAGTIYF. The CDR3 coding sequence is TGTGCCAGCAGCTTAGCAGGGGCGGGAGCAGGCACCATATATTTT. The whole variable domain, remainder taken from reference TRBV7-2 and TRBJ1-3, is GAGVSQSPSNKVTEKGKDVELRCDPISGHTALYWYRQSLGQGLEFLIYFQGNSAPDKSGLPSDRFSAERTGGSVSTLTIQRTQQEDSAVYLCASSLAGAGAGTIYFGEGSWLTVV.

The chain uses TRBV7-8 and TRBJ2-7; D tentatively fits TRBD1 or TRBD2 (6 bases each). The V gene lost 5 bases and the J gene lost 6 bases, with 8 bases spanning the gap. Germline loops: CDR1 SGHVS, CDR2 FQNEAQ. The CDR3 is 11 residues long. CDR3 protein: CASSPGAEQYF. The CDR3 nucleotides are TGTGCCAGCAGCCCGGGGGCCGAGCAGTACTTC.

This clonotype appeared many times. The genes are TRBV7-9 and TRBJ1-4; the D is unclear. Trimming left V 11 bases short and J 7 bases short, with 14 bases between. The CDR3 consists of 12 residues. Germline CDR1 and CDR2: SEHNR and FQNEAQ (reference sequence). The CDR3 loop reads CASGRDSEKLFF. The CDR3 bases are TGTGCCTCCGGACGGGATTCTGAAAAACTGTTTTTT.

This clonotype has a count of ten or more. The chain's CDR3 is CASSPRGIAYNEQFF. CDR3 coding DNA: TGTGCCAGCAGCCCACGGGGTATCGCCTACAATGAGCAGTTCTTC. V and J are TRBV13 and TRBJ2-1; tentative D call: TRBD2 (5 bases). Germline V gene data show CDR1 as PRHDT and CDR2 as FYEKMQ (reference sequence). Trimming cost V 5 bases and J 2 bases, with 13 bases left between them. The CDR3 length is 15 residues.

This clonotype was seen ten or more times. This chain connects TRBV6-1 to TRBJ2-4; D may be TRBD2 (6 bases). Trimming shortened V by 1 base and J by 5 bases, and 9 bases separated the two germline ends. From germline, CDR1 is MNHNS and CDR2 SASEGT. The CDR3 runs to 14 residues. CDR3 in DNA: TGTGCCAGCAGTGAAGGGGGAGGCCAAAACATTCAGTACTTC. It specifies CASSEGGGQNIQYF.

The chain joins TRBV7-9 to TRBJ2-5; 11 bases are shared with TRBD2. Germline CDR1 reads SEHNR; CDR2 reads FQNEAQ (reference sequence). Trimming took 1 base from V and 10 from J; bases not matched to a gene: 20. This CDR3 region has 19 residues. CDR3: CASSLDGQEWTSGYHDQYF. CDR3 sequence (DNA): TGTGCCAGCAGCTTAGACGGACAGGAGTGGACTAGCGGGTATCATGACCAGTACTTC.

The V call is TRBV29-1, the J call TRBJ1-2; D is possibly TRBD1 (6 bases). Per the germline V gene, CDR1 is SQVTM and CDR2 is ANQGSEA. The CDR3 runs 14 residues. Trimming shortened V by 3 bases and J by 1 base, and 12 bases separated the two germline ends. The CDR3 sequence: CSVDGTPSNYGYTF. The CDR3, as DNA: TGCAGCGTTGACGGGACACCCAGTAACTATGGCTACACCTTC.

This clonotype was seen ten or more times. This chain joins TRBV11-2 and TRBJ2-2; unclear D gene. CDR1 is SGHAT, CDR2 FQNNGV, per germline. V gave up 1 base and J gave up 3 bases, with 9 bases separating them. The CDR3 contains 15 residues. This chain's CDR3 is CASSLVLQYTGELFF. Here the CDR3 DNA reads TGTGCCAGCAGCTTAGTTTTACAGTACACCGGGGAGCTGTTTTTT.

This clonotype was counted at least ten times. The genes are TRBV29-1 and TRBJ2-1; TRBD2 might be the D (6 bases). V lost 2 bases and J lost 9, with 11 bases in between. This CDR3 region has 12 residues. Germline CDR1 reads SQVTM; CDR2 reads ANQGSEA. The CDR3 reads CSVELMGGEQFF. DNA of the CDR3: TGCAGCGTTGAACTGATGGGGGGTGAGCAGTTCTTC.

This clonotype showed up many times. The rearrangement links TRBV11-1 to TRBJ2-3; tentative D call: TRBD2 (6 bases). The length of the CDR3 is 14 residues. CDR1 and CDR2 from the germline V gene are SGHAT and FQDESV (reference sequence). V was trimmed by 1 base and J by 3 bases, leaving 8 bases between them. CDR3 region: CASSLDAGTDTQYF. The DNA for the CDR3 is TGTGCCAGCAGCTTAGATGCGGGGACAGATACGCAGTATTTT.

The chain combines TRBV5-1 with TRBJ1-6, with 11 bases lining up with TRBD1. Germline lookup yields CDR1 SGHRS and CDR2 YFSETQ. This CDR3 spans 19 amino acids. Germline trimming cut 2 bases from V and 5 bases from J; bases unmatched to any gene: 12. The CDR3 loop reads CASSFSRTGGQKDNSPLHF. The CDR3 bases are TGCGCCAGCAGCTTTTCGAGGACAGGGGGCCAAAAAGATAATTCACCCCTCCACTTT.

This chain uses TRBV7-2 with TRBJ2-7, with 7 bases that match TRBD2. Losses at the gene ends were 1 base for V and 2 bases for J; bases not matched to a gene: 2. This CDR3 comprises 14 residues. Germline CDR1 is SGHTA and CDR2 is FQGNSA. The CDR3 DNA reads TGTGCCAGCAGCTTAGGGACTAGTGCCTACGAGCAGTACTTC. This codes for CASSLGTSAYEQYF.

This clonotype was counted at least ten times. The chain combines TRBV20-1 with TRBJ1-5; 8 bases line up with TRBD1. Germline CDR1 DFQATT, CDR2 SNEGSKA (reference sequence). V gave up 3 bases and J gave up 0 bases; unmatched junction bases: 10. The CDR3 length is 17 residues. The CDR3 coding sequence is TGCAGTGCTAGCTACGGACAGGGCGCTTATAGCAATCAGCCCCAGCATTTT. Translated, it gives CSASYGQGAYSNQPQHF.

CDR3 sequence reads: CASRWEGQGNGRNQPQHF. As DNA, the CDR3 is TGTGCCAGTAGATGGGAGGGACAGGGGAACGGTAGGAATCAGCCCCAGCATTTT. The rearrangement uses TRBV19 and TRBJ1-5, with 10 bases aligning to TRBD1. With V trimmed by 6 bases and J by 4 bases, 15 bases remained unmatched. Per germline, CDR1 LNHDA and CDR2 SQIVND (reference sequence). CDR3 length: 18 amino acids.

This clonotype was detected ten times or more. This rearrangement joins TRBV28 to TRBJ1-2; D is undetermined. CDR1 is MDHEN and CDR2 is SYDVKM in the germline V gene. The CDR3 runs 12 residues. The germline V and J ends were trimmed by 7 bases and 0 bases, with 6 bases remaining between them. CDR3: CASMVSNYGYTF. The CDR3 nucleotides are TGTGCCAGCATGGTCTCTAACTATGGCTACACCTTC.

This clonotype was seen many times. The CDR3 protein is CASSLSPGQLSGYTF. The CDR3 DNA is TGTGCCAGCAGCTTATCTCCGGGACAACTCTCGGGCTACACCTTC. The chain couples TRBV7-3 to TRBJ1-2, with a weak D call TRBD1 (6 bases). Germline assignment: CDR1 SGHTA and CDR2 FQGTGA. The CDR3 has 15 amino acids. V was pared by 2 bases and J by 8 bases, with 18 bases between. Variable domain in full (rest from reference TRBV7-3 and TRBJ1-2): GAGVSQTPSNKVTEKGKYVELRCDPISGHTALYWYRQSLGQGPEFLIYFQGTGAADDSGLPNDRFFAVRPEGSVSTLKIQRTERGDSAVYLCASSLSPGQLSGYTFGSGTRLTVV.

The table lists this clonotype with a few counts. The rearrangement links TRBV6-5 to TRBJ2-5; no reliable D call. This CDR3 has 13 amino acids. Germline loops: CDR1 MNHEY, CDR2 SVGAGI. Trimming shortened V by 3 bases and J by 4 bases, and 9 bases separated the two germline ends. The CDR3 sequence is CASSYRQPETQYF. The CDR3 coding sequence is TGTGCCAGCAGTTATCGTCAGCCAGAGACCCAGTACTTC.